Below, one TCR beta chain is given with its context. Authors' analysis steps: Reference gene primer amplification gave nucleated cell count estimates. The protocol was immunoSEQ multiplex PCR, while the TCRdb copy is restricted to in-frame clones and leaves out a portion. Clonal size and the V and J genes are those of that table, whereas D and trimming came from the DNA. The sample carries under 150,000 clones, over 70% recorded once. The data were taken from a study of blood T cell repertoires in COVID-19. For the study at large: The United States, Italy and Spain were the sources of the acute and convalescent COVID-19 samples. PBMCs, B-cell-depleted T cells, or T cells provided the cDNA or gDNA that made up the material.

The source of this sequence is a man aged 50 to 59 with active or convalescent COVID-19. The sequenced sample was peripheral blood.

CDR3 in amino acids: CASSLTPDRDSPLHF. The CDR3 DNA reads TGTGCCAGCAGCCTAACCCCAGACAGGGATTCACCCCTCCACTTT. The gene calls are TRBV11-2 and TRBJ1-6; 7 bases match TRBD1. This CDR3 region has 15 residues. Germline values: CDR1 SGHAT, CDR2 FQNNGV. The V and J ends lost 5 bases and 8 bases, in that order; junction bases with no gene match: 9.